This T cell receptor beta chain was sequenced in a study of preoperative IRX-2 immunotherapy in early breast cancer. Only one count was recorded for this clone. The treatment here: preoperative locoregional IRX-2 cytokine immunotherapy. Samples came from a phase Ib trial of preoperative locoregional IRX-2 cytokine immunotherapy. Profiling relied on immunoSEQ multiplex PCR, and the TCRdb table lists in-frame clones only, not all of them. The sample has about 62,000 clones, approximately 93% seen once. This clonotype was sampled from a human donor with breast cancer. Sampling took place from a patient treated with IRX-2 immunotherapy.

CDR3 DNA sequence: TGTGCCAGCAGTACCCGGACAGAGACTAACTATGGCTACACCTTC. This encodes CASSTRTETNYGYTF. V usage is TRBV6-9 and J usage is TRBJ1-2; maybe TRBD1 (6 bases). This CDR3 is 15 amino acids long. V was cut by 5 bases and J by 0 bases, with 13 bases left in between. Germline values: CDR1 MNHGY, CDR2 SVAAGI.